This passage covers 11 T cell receptor beta chains from one sample sequenced in a study of blood T cell repertoires in COVID-19. Measured with immunoSEQ multiplex PCR; TCRdb has only the in-frame clones, and not every one. The sample consists of under 200,000 clones, more than 70% of them appearing once. Material: peripheral blood. The receptors stem from a man aged 35-49 years with active or convalescent COVID-19.

The rearrangement uses TRBV19 and TRBJ1-2; D is unresolved. CDR1 and CDR2 from the germline V gene are LNHDA and SQIVND (reference sequence). The CDR3 has 12 residues. V lost 4 bases and J 8 bases, leaving 11 bases between the germline ends. CDR3 loop: CASSTANRGYTF. The CDR3 bases are TGTGCCAGTAGTACCGCAAACCGGGGCTACACCTTC. Looking up the rest from reference TRBV19 and TRBJ1-2 gives the full variable domain: DGGITQSPKYLFRKEGQNVTLSCEQNLNHDAMYWYRQDPGQGLRLIYYSQIVNDFQKGDIAEGYSVSREKKESFPLTVTSAQKNPTAFYLCASSTANRGYTFGSGTRLTVV.

In this sample, this clone turned up once. The gene calls are TRBV7-9 and TRBJ1-1, with D perhaps matching TRBD1 (5 bases). Looked up from germline, CDR1 is SEHNR and CDR2 is FQNEAQ (reference sequence). The V end lost 6 bases, the J end lost 6 bases, and 17 bases lay between the germline ends. The CDR3 is made up of 14 amino acids. The CDR3 DNA follows: TGTGCCAGCAGGATGACAGAAGTTTCGTCTGAAGCTTTCTTT. It codes for CASRMTEVSSEAFF.

V is TRBV27 and J is TRBJ2-2; TRBD2 is a possible D gene (5 bases). CDR3 length: 14 residues. The germline CDR1 and CDR2 sequences are MNHEY and SMNVEV (reference sequence). V was clipped by 7 bases and J by 7 bases, with 16 bases between them. The DNA of the CDR3 is TGTGCCAGCACCCTTTCCGAGGGTTACGGGGAGCTGTTTTTT. Translated: CASTLSEGYGELFF.

V usage is TRBV5-1 and J usage is TRBJ2-7, with D perhaps TRBD2 (7 bases). Trimming stripped 1 base from V and 2 bases from J, with 16 bases between. Germline V lookup: CDR1 SGHRS, CDR2 YFSETQ. This CDR3 has 16 amino acids. CDR3 sequence reads: CASSLKGGSIPYEQYF. DNA of the CDR3: TGCGCCAGCAGCTTGAAGGGGGGGTCCATCCCCTACGAGCAGTACTTC.

At least ten counts were recorded for this clone. The chain uses TRBV10-3 and TRBJ2-2, with TRBD2 matching 8 bases. With 5 bases clipped from V and 3 bases from J, the junction kept 5 bases outside the gene matches. The germline V gene has CDR1 ENHRY and CDR2 SYGVKD. CDR3 length: 15 residues. In nucleotides, the CDR3 is TGTGCCATCAGTACGGGACTAGGGGACACCGGGGAGCTGTTTTTT. It codes for CAISTGLGDTGELFF.

V is TRBV10-3 and J is TRBJ1-4, with 8 bases identical to TRBD1. CDR1 and CDR2 (germline): ENHRY, SYGVKD. J was trimmed by 8 bases and V by 0 bases; bases with no gene match: 14. The CDR3 length is 18 residues. The CDR3 coding sequence is TGTGCCATCAGTGAGTCGAGAGGACAGGGTGCCGCGGGGGAAAAACTGTTTTTT. Translation gives CAISESRGQGAAGEKLFF.

V gene TRBV9 combines with J gene TRBJ2-3, with a possible D match to TRBD2 (7 bases). V shed 4 bases and J shed 4 bases, with 28 bases lying between them. The CDR3 sequence is 19 residues long. Germline V lookup: CDR1 SGDLS, CDR2 YYNGEE. The CDR3 reads CASSPPRWGGQGASDTQYF. The CDR3 DNA sequence: TGTGCCAGCAGCCCCCCACGATGGGGGGGGCAAGGCGCATCAGATACGCAGTATTTT.

V and J are TRBV12-3 or TRBV12-4 and TRBJ2-2, with D possibly matching TRBD2 (5 bases). Trimming took 6 bases from V and 8 from J, leaving 7 bases between them. This CDR3 is built from 11 residues. The chain's CDR3 is CASSRGGELFF. The DNA for the CDR3 is TGTGCCAGCAGCCGGGGAGGGGAGCTGTTTTTT.

The V and J genes are TRBV9 and TRBJ1-1; D remains unclear. Germline values: CDR1 SGDLS, CDR2 YYNGEE. Trimming stripped 0 bases from V and 4 bases from J, with 10 bases between. This CDR3 comprises 14 residues. The CDR3 sequence: CASSVVYSSTEAFF. In nucleotides, the CDR3 is TGTGCCAGCAGCGTAGTCTATTCCTCCACTGAAGCTTTCTTT. The complete variable domain, with remaining parts taken from reference TRBV9 and TRBJ1-1, reads DSGVTQTPKHLITATGQRVTLRCSPRSGDLSVYWYQQSLDQGLQFLIQYYNGEERAKGNILERFSAQQFPDLHSELNLSSLELGDSALYFCASSVVYSSTEAFFGQGTRLTVV.

The rearrangement uses TRBV13 and TRBJ1-6; TRBD1 aligns across 7 bases. The germline V gene has CDR1 PRHDT and CDR2 FYEKMQ (reference sequence). Losses at the gene ends were 7 bases for V and 4 bases for J; bases not matched to a gene: 4. The CDR3 loop spans 14 amino acids. The CDR3 DNA reads as TGTGCCAGCAACCCGGGACAGTATAATTCACCCCTCCACTTT. It specifies CASNPGQYNSPLHF.

The V call is TRBV12-3 or TRBV12-4, the J call TRBJ2-1; TRBD1 matches 8 bases. This CDR3 region has 13 residues. V gave up 7 bases and J gave up 14 bases; unmatched junction bases: 13. The CDR3 sequence: CASNGQGPQGKFF. The CDR3 DNA sequence: TGTGCCAGCAACGGACAGGGCCCCCAGGGGAAGTTCTTC.